The rows below give T cell receptor beta chains drawn from one sample of a study of the immune and genomic landscape of osteosarcoma. Clones were read by immunoSEQ multiplex PCR, and TCRdb kept only the in-frame ones, dropping some. Found here are about 1,500 clones, about two thirds of them singletons; the top ten hold 15% to 20%. Sequencing used metastatic tumor tissue from the lung. Every receptor here comes from a boy aged 10-17 years with osteosarcoma. Each CDR3 is given with its conserved first and last residue. The listing skips clone size in some rows; elsewhere it reads once, few, many or a size class.

j_gene	len	v_gene	abundance	CDR3aa
TRBJ1-5	14	TRBV2	few	CASSEVDSNQPQHF
TRBJ2-7	14	TRBV7-2	few	CASSGVRSSYEQYF
TRBJ2-1	15	TRBV15	.	CATSRTVGRYNEQFF
TRBJ2-1	13	TRBV6-1	.	CASSGGRYNEQFF
TRBJ2-7	15	TRBV6-1	.	CASSESGGIAYEQYF
TRBJ2-1	15	TRBV9	.	CASSPGSRAFNEQFF
TRBJ1-2	12	TRBV28	.	CASSLQGKGYTF
TRBJ2-1	15	TRBV18	.	CASSPGLAGGHEQFF
TRBJ1-4	16	TRBV7-2	.	CASSRADSPRREKLFF
TRBJ2-7	16	TRBV6-6	hyperexpanded	CASSFSWTHQSYEQYF
TRBJ2-7	13	TRBV9	.	CASSAHHRGEQYF
TRBJ2-3	15	TRBV21-1	.	CASSDSTVMQDTQYF
TRBJ1-5	12	TRBV15	few	CATSRDNQPQHF
TRBJ1-4	14	TRBV5-6	.	CASSLLATNEKLFF
TRBJ2-1	14	TRBV2	few	CASMALAGGGEQFF
TRBJ2-7	15	TRBV7-8	.	CASSLGQGPSYEQYF
TRBJ1-1	12	TRBV28	.	CASSEDYTEAFF
TRBJ1-5	15	TRBV6-5	.	CASSYAGQSNQPQHF
TRBJ2-5	16	TRBV19	.	CASSIGGRRGEETQYF
TRBJ1-3	18	TRBV21-1	few	CASNTPEGAKVSGNTIYF
TRBJ2-1	16	TRBV9	few	CASSPRGGTTYNEQFF
TRBJ2-2	16	TRBV7-6	once	CASSPHPNNPTGELFF
TRBJ2-6	17	TRBV4-3	.	CASSQAGQGAGANVLTF
TRBJ2-2	17	TRBV5-4	.	CASRTGLAGGNTGELFF
TRBJ1-2	12	TRBV7-2	few	CASRAGAEGYTF
TRBJ2-7	15	TRBV7-2	.	CASSYLNRGSYEQYF
TRBJ1-6	14	TRBV30	few	CAWSVTGGNSPLHF
TRBJ1-1	13	TRBV6-4	few	CASSPSLQTEAFF
TRBJ2-7	13	TRBV19	few	CASSITDSYEQYF
TRBJ2-6	18	TRBV19	.	CASSVLQGFTSGANVLTF
TRBJ1-2	13	TRBV6-5	.	CASSPDRQEGYTF
TRBJ2-3	18	TRBV11-2	.	CASSLDIYDANLRHTQYF
TRBJ2-7	16	TRBV4-3	.	CASRFSASGEIYEQYF
TRBJ2-7	12	TRBV5-1	.	CASRGLADEQYF
TRBJ2-1	15	TRBV6-5	.	CASSPSGSSYNEQFF